The present entry profiles one T cell receptor (beta chain) with its context. This record belongs to a study of blood T cell repertoires in COVID-19. Sequenced by immunoSEQ multiplex PCR; TCRdb stores in-frame clones only, minus some. Counted here are approximately 440,000 clones, 90% occurring once; the ten biggest clones make up under 0.7%. From germline, CDR1 is MDHEN and CDR2 SYDVKM. The CDR3 covers 13 residues. V lost 8 bases and J 5 bases, leaving 15 bases between the germline ends. Material for sequencing was PBMCs or T cells enriched from blood (not recorded which). The V call is TRBV28, the J call TRBJ2-5; perhaps TRBD2 as D (5 bases). This TCR came from a young man who had recovered from COVID-19. CDR3 nucleotide sequence: TGTGCCAGCCTAAGCCGGGGTAGGGAGACCCAGTACTTC. This translates into CASLSRGRETQYF.